Listed below are T cell receptor beta chains from one sample, sequenced in a study of cytomegalovirus exposure and HLA in healthy donors. The method was immunoSEQ multiplex PCR; TCRdb's version includes in-frame clones alone and lacks a portion of them. The sample comprises 95,000 to 100,000 clones, about 81% of which are singletons, and more than 9% rests with the top ten. The sequenced material came from PBMCs. Receptors were obtained from a man aged 45-60 years in good health and CMV-seronegative. Both conserved end residues are part of each CDR3. D genes are given only for firm matches. Only part of the rows carry a size: once, few, many, or a class if the clone is expanded.

d_gene: TRBD1; v_gene: TRBV28; len: 14; abundance: few; j_gene: TRBJ2-6; CDR3aa: CASRGTGGANVLTF; CDR3nt: TGTGCCAGCAGAGGGACAGGGGGAGCCAACGTCCTGACTTTC
d_gene: .; v_gene: TRBV29-1; len: 15; abundance: few; j_gene: TRBJ1-2; CDR3aa: CSVSSGRESNYGYTF; CDR3nt: TGCAGCGTTTCAAGCGGCCGCGAATCTAACTATGGCTACACCTTC
d_gene: .; v_gene: TRBV5-4; len: 14; abundance: few; j_gene: TRBJ2-5; CDR3aa: CASSVAGYQETQYF; CDR3nt: TGTGCCAGCAGTGTGGCGGGGTACCAAGAGACCCAGTACTTC
d_gene: .; v_gene: TRBV10-3; len: 15; abundance: .; j_gene: TRBJ2-2; CDR3aa: CAISPRGADTGELFF; CDR3nt: TGTGCCATCAGTCCTCGGGGGGCCGACACCGGGGAGCTGTTTTTT
d_gene: TRBD1; v_gene: TRBV2; len: 14; abundance: .; j_gene: TRBJ1-1; CDR3aa: CASMRRGLNTEAFF; CDR3nt: TGTGCCAGCATGAGGAGGGGGCTTAACACTGAAGCTTTCTTT
d_gene: .; v_gene: TRBV19; len: 12; abundance: .; j_gene: TRBJ1-5; CDR3aa: CASGSWGQPQHF; CDR3nt: TGTGCCAGTGGGAGTTGGGGTCAGCCCCAGCATTTT
d_gene: TRBD1; v_gene: TRBV5-4; len: 17; abundance: few; j_gene: TRBJ2-2; CDR3aa: CASSSGQGVSDTGELFF; CDR3nt: TGTGCCAGCAGCTCAGGACAGGGAGTTTCGGACACCGGGGAGCTGTTTTTT
d_gene: .; v_gene: TRBV19; len: 12; abundance: few; j_gene: TRBJ1-2; CDR3aa: CASNHREYGYTF; CDR3nt: TGTGCCAGTAACCACCGGGAGTATGGCTACACCTTC
d_gene: TRBD1; v_gene: TRBV19; len: 15; abundance: .; j_gene: TRBJ2-1; CDR3aa: CASTDGQAVNNEQFF; CDR3nt: TGTGCCAGTACCGATGGACAGGCCGTAAACAATGAGCAGTTCTTC
d_gene: .; v_gene: TRBV7-9; len: 12; abundance: once; j_gene: TRBJ2-2; CDR3aa: CAPRGSGGELFF; CDR3nt: TGTGCTCCTCGGGGGTCGGGCGGGGAGCTGTTTTTT
d_gene: .; v_gene: TRBV11-2; len: 16; abundance: .; j_gene: TRBJ1-6; CDR3aa: CASSRLVSVNNSPLHF; CDR3nt: TGTGCCAGCAGCCGCCTCGTGAGTGTGAATAATTCACCCCTCCACTTT
d_gene: TRBD2; v_gene: TRBV28; len: 18; abundance: .; j_gene: TRBJ2-7; CDR3aa: CASSLGRTSGMPSYEQYF; CDR3nt: TGTGCCAGCAGTTTAGGCCGGACTAGCGGGATGCCATCCTACGAGCAGTACTTC
d_gene: TRBD2; v_gene: TRBV5-1; len: 19; abundance: .; j_gene: TRBJ2-1; CDR3aa: CASSWTSGSGGGAPNEQFF; CDR3nt: TGCGCCAGCAGTTGGACTAGCGGGAGTGGGGGAGGGGCCCCCAATGAGCAGTTCTTC
d_gene: .; v_gene: TRBV9; len: 17; abundance: once; j_gene: TRBJ2-1; CDR3aa: CASSVDLGGTGNNEQFF; CDR3nt: TGTGCCAGCAGCGTAGACCTGGGGGGGACAGGAAACAATGAGCAGTTCTTC
d_gene: TRBD2; v_gene: TRBV30; len: 15; abundance: few; j_gene: TRBJ2-3; CDR3aa: CAWSTSGGAADTQYF; CDR3nt: TGTGCCTGGTCAACTAGCGGGGGGGCTGCAGATACGCAGTATTTT
d_gene: .; v_gene: TRBV18; len: 13; abundance: .; j_gene: TRBJ1-1; CDR3aa: CASSEGLNTEAFF; CDR3nt: TGTGCCAGCTCGGAGGGGCTGAACACTGAAGCTTTCTTT
d_gene: TRBD1; v_gene: TRBV9; len: 15; abundance: .; j_gene: TRBJ2-1; CDR3aa: CASSVGDRGYNEQFF; CDR3nt: TGTGCCAGCAGCGTAGGAGACAGGGGCTACAATGAGCAGTTCTTC
d_gene: .; v_gene: TRBV19; len: 15; abundance: .; j_gene: TRBJ2-1; CDR3aa: CASSMGQGSYNEQFF; CDR3nt: TGTGCCAGTAGTATGGGTCAGGGCTCCTACAATGAGCAGTTCTTC
d_gene: TRBD2; v_gene: TRBV6-4; len: 16; abundance: .; j_gene: TRBJ2-7; CDR3aa: CASSRLLAGESYEQYF; CDR3nt: TGTGCCAGCAGCCGCTTACTAGCGGGGGAATCCTACGAGCAGTACTTC
d_gene: .; v_gene: TRBV28; len: 17; abundance: .; j_gene: TRBJ2-7; CDR3aa: CASSLWEVFFYSYEQYF; CDR3nt: TGTGCCAGCAGTCTCTGGGAGGTTTTTTTCTATTCCTACGAGCAGTACTTC
d_gene: .; v_gene: TRBV27; len: 16; abundance: .; j_gene: TRBJ2-7; CDR3aa: CASRSRWEYGSYEQYF; CDR3nt: TGTGCCAGCAGATCACGGTGGGAGTACGGCTCCTACGAGCAGTACTTC
d_gene: .; v_gene: TRBV28; len: 14; abundance: .; j_gene: TRBJ1-4; CDR3aa: CATYIGGTYEKLFF; CDR3nt: TGTGCCACCTACATTGGGGGGACCTATGAAAAACTGTTTTTT
d_gene: TRBD2; v_gene: TRBV4-3; len: 16; abundance: .; j_gene: TRBJ2-7; CDR3aa: CASSQDRGGNPYEQYF; CDR3nt: TGCGCCAGCAGCCAAGATCGGGGGGGGAACCCCTACGAGCAGTACTTC
d_gene: .; v_gene: TRBV9; len: 15; abundance: .; j_gene: TRBJ1-5; CDR3aa: CASSVSGYSNQPQHF; CDR3nt: TGTGCCAGCAGCGTGTCGGGATATAGCAATCAGCCCCAGCATTTT
d_gene: TRBD2; v_gene: TRBV30; len: 16; abundance: .; j_gene: TRBJ2-7; CDR3aa: CAWSRLYSGSLGEQYF; CDR3nt: TGTGCCTGGAGTAGACTTTACAGCGGGAGCCTTGGCGAGCAGTACTTC
d_gene: .; v_gene: TRBV6-1; len: 17; abundance: once; j_gene: TRBJ1-1; CDR3aa: CASSEAGGPGRSTEAFF; CDR3nt: TGTGCCAGCAGTGAAGCCGGGGGACCGGGGAGGTCCACTGAAGCTTTCTTT
d_gene: .; v_gene: TRBV6-6; len: 15; abundance: once; j_gene: TRBJ2-6; CDR3aa: CASSYDSEMANVLTF; CDR3nt: TGTGCCAGCAGCTACGACTCGGAGATGGCCAACGTCCTGACTTTC
d_gene: .; v_gene: TRBV19; len: 16; abundance: .; j_gene: TRBJ1-5; CDR3aa: CASSPPRVRGNQPQHF; CDR3nt: TGTGCCAGTAGCCCCCCTCGAGTACGAGGGAATCAGCCCCAGCATTTT
d_gene: .; v_gene: TRBV11-1; len: 13; abundance: few; j_gene: TRBJ2-3; CDR3aa: CASSSFRGNTQYF; CDR3nt: TGTGCCAGCAGCTCTTTTCGTGGCAATACGCAGTATTTT
d_gene: .; v_gene: TRBV18; len: 15; abundance: .; j_gene: TRBJ2-2; CDR3aa: CASSETGSNTGELFF; CDR3nt: TGTGCCAGCTCAGAGACGGGATCGAACACCGGGGAGCTGTTTTTT
d_gene: .; v_gene: TRBV11-2; len: 14; abundance: .; j_gene: TRBJ1-3; CDR3aa: CASRSTGSGNTIYF; CDR3nt: TGTGCCAGCAGATCTACAGGCTCTGGAAACACCATATATTTT
d_gene: .; v_gene: TRBV11-2; len: 10; abundance: .; j_gene: TRBJ2-2; CDR3aa: CASSVRELFF; CDR3nt: TGTGCCAGCAGTGTCAGGGAGCTGTTTTTT
d_gene: TRBD1; v_gene: TRBV7-2; len: 16; abundance: few; j_gene: TRBJ1-2; CDR3aa: CASSSPNGGTGGGYTF; CDR3nt: TGTGCCAGCAGCTCGCCCAATGGAGGGACAGGGGGTGGCTACACCTTC
d_gene: .; v_gene: TRBV15; len: 13; abundance: .; j_gene: TRBJ2-1; CDR3aa: CATSRDPNDEQFF; CDR3nt: TGTGCCACCAGCAGAGATCCCAATGATGAGCAGTTCTTC
d_gene: TRBD1; v_gene: TRBV6-1; len: 15; abundance: .; j_gene: TRBJ1-5; CDR3aa: CASSEGTGGTQPQHF; CDR3nt: TGTGCCAGCAGTGAGGGGACAGGGGGAACTCAGCCCCAGCATTTT
d_gene: .; v_gene: TRBV30; len: 16; abundance: .; j_gene: TRBJ2-6; CDR3aa: CAWSAQQISGANVLTF; CDR3nt: TGTGCCTGGAGTGCACAACAGATCTCTGGGGCCAACGTCCTGACTTTC
d_gene: .; v_gene: TRBV25-1; len: 15; abundance: .; j_gene: TRBJ2-5; CDR3aa: CASSEFKGVTETQYF; CDR3nt: TGTGCCAGCAGTGAATTCAAGGGAGTTACCGAGACCCAGTACTTC
d_gene: TRBD1; v_gene: TRBV6-1; len: 17; abundance: .; j_gene: TRBJ1-6; CDR3aa: CASSVSGVGTGNSPLHF; CDR3nt: TGTGCCAGCAGTGTGTCGGGTGTCGGGACAGGGAATTCACCCCTCCACTTT
d_gene: .; v_gene: TRBV6-1; len: 13; abundance: few; j_gene: TRBJ1-5; CDR3aa: CASRLQGSGPQHF; CDR3nt: TGTGCCAGCAGACTACAGGGCTCGGGGCCCCAGCATTTT
d_gene: TRBD1; v_gene: TRBV29-1; len: 13; abundance: .; j_gene: TRBJ1-2; CDR3aa: CSVPFTGAPGYTF; CDR3nt: TGCAGCGTTCCCTTTACAGGGGCCCCCGGCTACACCTTC
d_gene: TRBD1; v_gene: TRBV6-5; len: 13; abundance: .; j_gene: TRBJ2-7; CDR3aa: CASRAGQGYEQYF; CDR3nt: TGTGCCAGCAGGGCGGGACAGGGCTACGAGCAGTACTTC
d_gene: TRBD1; v_gene: TRBV25-1; len: 16; abundance: .; j_gene: TRBJ2-5; CDR3aa: CASSPHGARGQETQYF; CDR3nt: TGTGCCAGCAGTCCCCACGGGGCCAGGGGGCAAGAGACCCAGTACTTC
d_gene: .; v_gene: TRBV21-1; len: 15; abundance: few; j_gene: TRBJ2-7; CDR3aa: CASSKEERYSYEQYF; CDR3nt: TGTGCCAGCAGCAAAGAGGAGCGGTACTCCTACGAGCAGTACTTC
d_gene: TRBD1; v_gene: TRBV5-1; len: 15; abundance: few; j_gene: TRBJ1-6; CDR3aa: CASSLEGADGSPLHF; CDR3nt: TGCGCCAGCAGCTTGGAGGGGGCAGACGGTTCACCCCTCCACTTT
d_gene: TRBD1; v_gene: TRBV10-2; len: 15; abundance: .; j_gene: TRBJ2-3; CDR3aa: CASRDRGRQADTQYF; CDR3nt: TGCGCCAGCAGGGACAGGGGGCGCCAAGCAGATACGCAGTATTTT
d_gene: TRBD2; v_gene: TRBV4-3; len: 16; abundance: once; j_gene: TRBJ2-3; CDR3aa: CASSQTAASGRDTQYF; CDR3nt: TGCGCCAGCAGCCAGACGGCGGCTAGCGGAAGGGATACGCAGTATTTT
d_gene: .; v_gene: TRBV28; len: 14; abundance: .; j_gene: TRBJ2-3; CDR3aa: CASSSSGSGDTQYF; CDR3nt: TGTGCCAGCAGTTCCTCCGGGAGTGGAGATACGCAGTATTTT